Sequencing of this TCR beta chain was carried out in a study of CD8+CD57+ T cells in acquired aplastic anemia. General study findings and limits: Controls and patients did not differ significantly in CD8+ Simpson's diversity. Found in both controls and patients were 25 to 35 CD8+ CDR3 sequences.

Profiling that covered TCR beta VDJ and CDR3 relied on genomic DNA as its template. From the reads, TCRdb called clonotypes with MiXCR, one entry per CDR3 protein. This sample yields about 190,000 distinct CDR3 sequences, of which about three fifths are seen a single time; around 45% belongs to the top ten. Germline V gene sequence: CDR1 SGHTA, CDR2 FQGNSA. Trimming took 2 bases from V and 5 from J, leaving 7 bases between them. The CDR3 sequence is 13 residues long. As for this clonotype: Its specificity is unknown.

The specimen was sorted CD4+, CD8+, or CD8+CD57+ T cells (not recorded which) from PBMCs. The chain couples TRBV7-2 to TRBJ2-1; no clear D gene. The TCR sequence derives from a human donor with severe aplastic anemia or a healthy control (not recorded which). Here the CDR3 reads CASSLRHDNEQFF. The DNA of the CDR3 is TGTGCCAGCAGCTTACGCCATGACAATGAGCAGTTCTTC. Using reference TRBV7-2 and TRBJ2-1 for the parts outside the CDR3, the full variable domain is GAGVSQSPSNKVTEKGKDVELRCDPISGHTALYWYRQSLGQGLEFLIYFQGNSAPDKSGLPSDRFSAERTGGSVSTLTIQRTQQEDSAVYLCASSLRHDNEQFFGPGTRLTVL.